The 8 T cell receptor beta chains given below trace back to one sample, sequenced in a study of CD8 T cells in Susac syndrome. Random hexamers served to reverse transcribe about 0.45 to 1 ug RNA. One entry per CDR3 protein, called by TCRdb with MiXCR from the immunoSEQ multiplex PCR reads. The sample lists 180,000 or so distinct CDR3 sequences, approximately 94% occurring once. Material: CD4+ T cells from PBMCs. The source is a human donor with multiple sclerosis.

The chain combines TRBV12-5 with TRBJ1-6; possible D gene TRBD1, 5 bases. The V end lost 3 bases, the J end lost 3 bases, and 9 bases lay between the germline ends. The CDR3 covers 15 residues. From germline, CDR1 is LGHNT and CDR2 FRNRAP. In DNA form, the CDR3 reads TGTGCTAGTGGTTTTTTCCAGGGCTATAATTCACCCCTCCACTTT. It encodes CASGFFQGYNSPLHF. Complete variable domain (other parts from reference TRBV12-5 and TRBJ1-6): DARVTQTPRHKVTEMGQEVTMRCQPILGHNTVFWYRQTMMQGLELLAYFRNRAPLDDSGMPKDRFSAEMPDATLATLKIQPSEPRDSAVYFCASGFFQGYNSPLHFGNGTRLTVT.

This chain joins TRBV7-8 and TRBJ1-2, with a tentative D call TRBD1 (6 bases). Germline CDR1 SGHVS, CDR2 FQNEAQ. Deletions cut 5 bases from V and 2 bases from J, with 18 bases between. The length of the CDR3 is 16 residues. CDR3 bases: TGTGCCAGCAGCCCGAAGACAGGTCGCACAAACTATGGCTACACCTTC. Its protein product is CASSPKTGRTNYGYTF.

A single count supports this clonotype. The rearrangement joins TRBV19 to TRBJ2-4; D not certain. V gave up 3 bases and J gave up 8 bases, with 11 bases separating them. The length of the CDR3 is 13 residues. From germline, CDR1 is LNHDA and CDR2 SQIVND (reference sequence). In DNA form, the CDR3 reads TGTGCCAGTAGTATGGGCCGAAGGGACATTCAGTACTTC. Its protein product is CASSMGRRDIQYF. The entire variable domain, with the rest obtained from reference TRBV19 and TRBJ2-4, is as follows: DGGITQSPKYLFRKEGQNVTLSCEQNLNHDAMYWYRQDPGQGLRLIYYSQIVNDFQKGDIAEGYSVSREKKESFPLTVTSAQKNPTAFYLCASSMGRRDIQYFGAGTRLSVL.

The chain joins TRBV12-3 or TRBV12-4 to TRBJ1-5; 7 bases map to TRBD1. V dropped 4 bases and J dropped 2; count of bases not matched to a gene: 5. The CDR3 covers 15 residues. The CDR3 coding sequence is TGTGCCAGCAGTTCCACAGGGGATGGCAATCAGCCCCAGCATTTT. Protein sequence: CASSSTGDGNQPQHF.

The CDR3 DNA sequence: TGTGCCAGCAGCTTGGCCGGGCAGGGGACTTTGAACACTGAAGCTTTCTTT. It encodes CASSLAGQGTLNTEAFF. This rearrangement joins TRBV5-4 to TRBJ1-1, with D perhaps TRBD1 (6 bases). CDR3 length: 17 residues. V lost 0 bases to trimming and J lost 0 bases, with 15 bases between them. The V gene's germline CDR1 is SGHNT and CDR2 YYREEE (reference sequence).

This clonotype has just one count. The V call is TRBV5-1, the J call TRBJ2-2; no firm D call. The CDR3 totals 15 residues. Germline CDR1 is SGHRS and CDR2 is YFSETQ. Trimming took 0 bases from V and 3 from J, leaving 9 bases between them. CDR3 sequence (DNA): TGCGCCAGCAGCTTGGAGGGATTGGACACCGGGGAGCTGTTTTTT. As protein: CASSLEGLDTGELFF.

The CDR3 nucleotides read TGTGCCAGTAGTATAGATCTTGGGGGCGAACAGTTCTTC. It yields the protein CASSIDLGGEQFF. The chain employs TRBV19 and TRBJ2-1; perhaps TRBD1 as D (6 bases). Trimming stripped 0 bases from V and 13 bases from J, with 13 bases between. The CDR3 is made up of 13 amino acids. Germline CDR1 and CDR2: LNHDA and SQIVND (reference sequence).

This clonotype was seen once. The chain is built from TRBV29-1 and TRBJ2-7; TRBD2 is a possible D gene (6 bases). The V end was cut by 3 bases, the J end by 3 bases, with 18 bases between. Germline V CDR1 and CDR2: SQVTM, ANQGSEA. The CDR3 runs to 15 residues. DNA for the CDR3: TGCAGCGTTGAGGGGGATCGTCGGGAGCACTACGAGCAGTACTTC. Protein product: CSVEGDRREHYEQYF.